A single sample is the source of the 17 T cell receptor beta chains below, sequenced in a study of glioma-infiltrating T cells after dendritic cell vaccination. Some clones are missing from TCRdb's copy, which holds only in-frame ones; the method was immunoSEQ multiplex PCR. Of 20,000 or so clones listed, roughly 78% are singletons. This specimen was blood, taken before dendritic cell vaccination. All receptors come from a human donor with glioblastoma.

The J gene is TRBJ2-2, the V gene TRBV2; 11 nucleotides match TRBD1. The V and J ends lost 1 base and 4 bases, in that order; junction bases with no gene match: 2. Germline V lookup: CDR1 SNHLY, CDR2 FYNNEI. The CDR3 length is 16 residues. The DNA of the CDR3 is TGTGCCAGCAGTGAAGTCGGGACAGGGGGCACCGGGGAGCTGTTTTTT. Protein: CASSEVGTGGTGELFF.

The rearrangement uses TRBV18 and TRBJ2-3; a possible D gene is TRBD1 (7 bases). V was pared by 4 bases and J by 5 bases, with 19 bases between. Germline V CDR1 and CDR2: KGHSH, LQKENI. The CDR3 contains 16 residues. This CDR3 is CASSRNSAGGGDTQYF. The CDR3 DNA reads as TGTGCCAGCTCACGGAACTCAGCAGGGGGAGGAGATACGCAGTATTTT.

This chain links TRBV6-5 with TRBJ2-2, with D maybe TRBD1 (6 bases). This CDR3 is 15 amino acids long. Looked up from germline, CDR1 is MNHEY and CDR2 is SVGAGI. Trimming stripped 8 bases from V and 5 bases from J, with 18 bases between. The CDR3 sequence: CASAHRALRTGELFF. CDR3 in DNA: TGTGCCAGCGCGCACAGGGCCCTGAGGACCGGGGAGCTGTTTTTT.

The V gene is TRBV28, the J gene TRBJ2-5; TRBD1 might be the D (6 bases). Between the trimmed V and J ends, which lost 8 bases and 0 bases, there was a span of 28 bases. Germline V gene data show CDR1 as MDHEN and CDR2 as SYDVKM. The CDR3 has 19 residues. CDR3: CASGSVWTASEANQETQYF. The CDR3 nucleotides are TGTGCCAGCGGTAGTGTTTGGACAGCAAGCGAGGCGAACCAAGAGACCCAGTACTTC.

The genes are TRBV27 and TRBJ2-3; the match to TRBD2 covers 9 bases. Germline V CDR1 and CDR2: MNHEY, SMNVEV (reference sequence). V shed 7 bases, J shed 5 bases, and the junction held 13 bases outside the gene matches. The CDR3 sequence is 16 residues long. In DNA form, the CDR3 reads TGTGCCAGCACCCCTGATAGCGGGAGTTGGGGAGATACGCAGTATTTT. The encoded protein is CASTPDSGSWGDTQYF.

The chain carries TRBV5-5 and TRBJ2-1; a weak D match, TRBD1 (5 bases). Looked up from germline, CDR1 is SGHKS and CDR2 is YYEKEE (reference sequence). This CDR3 comprises 15 residues. Trimming took 4 bases from V and 5 from J, leaving 16 bases between them. CDR3 protein: CASSHSPGPHNEQFF. The CDR3 nucleotides read TGTGCCAGCAGCCATTCGCCAGGGCCCCACAATGAGCAGTTCTTC.

The V and J genes are TRBV29-1 and TRBJ2-7, with TRBD1 identical over 8 bases. There are 13 residues in the CDR3. Germline CDR1 reads SQVTM; CDR2 reads ANQGSEA. V lost 7 bases and J lost 3; bases outside the gene matches: 8. In DNA, the CDR3 is TGCAGCGCCTCAGGGGGCTTGGACTACGAGCAGTACTTC. The encoded protein is CSASGGLDYEQYF.

V usage is TRBV9 and J usage is TRBJ2-6, with unresolved D. The germline V and J ends were trimmed by 1 base and 4 bases, with 9 bases remaining between them. The CDR3 is 15 residues long. Germline CDR1 is SGDLS and CDR2 is YYNGEE. The CDR3 DNA sequence: TGTGCCAGCAGCGTACTGGGCCTAGGGGCCAACGTCCTGACTTTC. Its translation is CASSVLGLGANVLTF.

This sequence joins TRBV12-5 and TRBJ2-1, with a tentative D call TRBD2 (5 bases). CDR1 and CDR2 (germline): LGHNT, FRNRAP. V gave up 3 bases and J gave up 4 bases, with 13 bases separating them. The CDR3 spans 15 residues. The CDR3 nucleotides read TGTGCTAGTGGTTTTTTCACGGGAAGATACAATGAGCAGTTCTTC. It codes for CASGFFTGRYNEQFF.

This chain links TRBV11-2 with TRBJ2-3; 9 bases align to TRBD2. CDR1 SGHAT and CDR2 FQNNGV come from the germline V gene. The CDR3 consists of 11 residues. Germline trimming cut 11 bases from V and 10 bases from J; bases unmatched to any gene: 7. The CDR3 coding sequence is TGTGCCTTCACGCGGGAGGGCGCGCAGTATTTT. This translates into CAFTREGAQYF.

In this sample, this clone turned up once. This chain joins TRBV11-2 and TRBJ2-7, with no clear D. Germline CDR1 SGHAT, CDR2 FQNNGV. With 4 bases removed from V and 0 bases from J, the gap between germline ends came to 10 bases. The CDR3 is 14 residues long. This CDR3 is CASSSTGSSYEQYF. The CDR3 nucleotides read TGTGCCAGCAGCTCGACTGGAAGCTCCTACGAGCAGTACTTC.

This clone was seen only a few times. The chain carries TRBV18 and TRBJ2-7; TRBD1 matches at 8 bases. The CDR3 is made up of 17 amino acids. Germline V gene data show CDR1 as KGHSH and CDR2 as LQKENI. V shed 3 bases, J shed 1 base, and the junction held 11 bases outside the gene matches. The CDR3 DNA reads TGTGCCAGCTCACCGGTAACAGGGGGGCAGGGATCCTACGAGCAGTACTTC. Translated, it gives CASSPVTGGQGSYEQYF.

Regarding this clone: One end of the junction is discordant with germline, which a read error may explain. The chain has TRBV7-9 and TRBJ2-7, with 7 bases that match TRBD2. The CDR3 contains 13 residues. Germline-derived CDR1 and CDR2 are SEHNR and FQNEAQ (reference sequence). For the CDR3, the DNA is TGTGCCAGCAGCGTAGCGGGCAGCTACGAGCAGTACTTC. Translated: CASSVAGSYEQYF.

This clone turned up a few times. The chain has TRBV5-1 and TRBJ2-3, with TRBD2 matching over 8 bases. The J segment lost 0 bases and the V segment lost 4 bases, leaving 10 bases of the junction unmatched. CDR1 is SGHRS and CDR2 is YFSETQ in the germline V gene. This CDR3 contains 17 residues. The CDR3 here is CASSARGGGPSTDTQYF. CDR3 in DNA: TGCGCCAGCAGCGCCCGTGGCGGGGGGCCTAGCACAGATACGCAGTATTTT.

The rearrangement links TRBV11-2 to TRBJ1-4; TRBD1 aligns across 11 bases. V trimming: 1 base; J trimming: 7 bases; junction bases outside the gene matches: 5. From germline, CDR1 is SGHAT and CDR2 FQNNGV. The CDR3 sequence is 16 residues long. CDR3 in amino acids: CASSLVGGQGGEKLFF. CDR3 sequence (DNA): TGTGCCAGCAGCTTAGTTGGGGGACAGGGGGGTGAAAAACTGTTTTTT.

V is TRBV19 and J is TRBJ2-1; TRBD2 aligns across 9 bases. This CDR3 spans 16 amino acids. The V and J ends lost 6 bases and 9 bases, in that order; junction bases with no gene match: 15. The germline V gene encodes CDR1 LNHDA and CDR2 SQIVND (reference sequence). The CDR3 DNA reads as TGTGCCAGTAGCCCTACACGGGGCGGGAGGGCCAGTGAGCAGTTCTTC. This gives the protein CASSPTRGGRASEQFF.

The chain uses TRBV4-1 and TRBJ1-1; tentative D call: TRBD1 (6 bases). There are 14 residues in the CDR3. V lost 4 bases, J lost 4 bases, and 13 bases lay in between. Per germline, CDR1 MGHRA and CDR2 YSYEKL. The CDR3 loop is CASSLVGGATEAFF. DNA of the CDR3: TGCGCCAGCAGCCTGGTGGGGGGGGCCACTGAAGCTTTCTTT.